These 17 T cell receptor beta chains originate from one sample sequenced in a study of T cells in Graves' hyperthyroidism and ophthalmopathy. Amplification targeted TCR beta CDR3 regions from RNA transcripts. During a first-round RT-PCR of the TCR CDR3, the HTBI primer set was used. TCRdb recomputed calls from the multiplex PCR reads with MiXCR, one row per CDR3 protein. The sample includes around 600,000 distinct CDR3 sequences, approximately 14% seen only once; the top ten take around 7%. The sequenced sample consisted of blood. These receptors were collected from a young woman with Graves' ophthalmopathy.

This clonotype was picked up a small number of times. The J gene is TRBJ2-3, the V gene TRBV30, with 13 bases lining up with TRBD2. CDR1 and CDR2 (germline): GTSNPN, SVGIG (reference sequence). Trimming cost V 2 bases and J 2 bases; bases outside gene matches: 16. The CDR3 has 20 amino acids. The CDR3 loop is CAWSSPNGTSGKATTDTQYF. The CDR3 nucleotides read TGTGCCTGGAGTTCGCCCAACGGGACTAGCGGGAAGGCTACCACAGATACGCAGTATTTT.

This clonotype appeared many times. The chain uses TRBV5-8 and TRBJ2-1; 9 bases are a match to TRBD1. J gave up 5 bases and V 3 bases, and 3 bases lay outside the gene matches. Germline lookup yields CDR1 SGHTS and CDR2 YDEGEE. This CDR3 is 14 amino acids long. The CDR3 DNA sequence: TGTGCCAGCAGCTCGGGACAGGGTCACAATGAGCAGTTCTTC. It yields the protein CASSSGQGHNEQFF. The variable domain in full, completed from reference TRBV5-8 and TRBJ2-1, reads EAGVTQSPTHLIKTRGQQATLRCSPISGHTSVYWYQQALGLGLQFLLWYDEGEERNRGNFPPRFSGRQFPNYSSELNVNALELEDSALYLCASSSGQGHNEQFFGPGTRLTVL.

The table lists this clonotype with many counts. The chain joins TRBV19 to TRBJ1-2, with TRBD1 identical over 7 bases. Trimming removed 6 bases from V and 8 bases from J; junction bases left unmatched: 21. Germline CDR1 reads LNHDA; CDR2 reads SQIVND (reference sequence). The CDR3 length is 17 residues. CDR3 in amino acids: CASSRIFRGAGGNGYTF. The CDR3 DNA reads as TGTGCCAGTAGCCGTATATTCAGGGGAGCAGGGGGGAACGGCTACACCTTC.

This clonotype was recorded many times. The chain has TRBV2 and TRBJ2-7; D is unclear. Germline V gene sequence: CDR1 SNHLY, CDR2 FYNNEI. Trimming took 3 bases from V and 2 from J, leaving 11 bases between them. This CDR3 spans 14 amino acids. This CDR3 reads CASSDGQETYEQYF. The CDR3 DNA follows: TGTGCCAGCAGTGACGGGCAGGAGACCTACGAGCAGTACTTC. The whole variable domain, remainder taken from reference TRBV2 and TRBJ2-7, is EPEVTQTPSHQVTQMGQEVILRCVPISNHLYFYWYRQILGQKVEFLVSFYNNEISEKSEIFDDQFSVERPDGSNFTLKIRSTKLEDSAMYFCASSDGQETYEQYFGPGTRLTVT.

This chain connects TRBV15 to TRBJ1-4; 11 nucleotides align to TRBD1. The V segment lost 4 bases and the J segment 5 bases; nucleotides outside the gene matches: 9. The CDR3 loop spans 17 amino acids. Germline values: CDR1 LNHNV, CDR2 YYDKDF (reference sequence). DNA for the CDR3: TGTGCCACCAGCACGTCCCGGGACAGGGGGGCCAATGAAAAACTGTTTTTT. It specifies CATSTSRDRGANEKLFF.

This clonotype was seen many times. This chain connects TRBV5-1 to TRBJ2-5; D is perhaps TRBD1 (7 bases). Germline CDR1 reads SGHRS; CDR2 reads YFSETQ. Trimming pared 3 bases from V and 3 bases from J, leaving 18 bases between. The CDR3 loop spans 16 amino acids. The DNA for the CDR3 is TGCGCCAGCAGCTGGACAGGTCCGGGGGATGAAGAGACCCAGTACTTC. It is translated as CASSWTGPGDEETQYF.

Many counts were recorded for this clonotype. The chain joins TRBV11-3 to TRBJ2-2; possibly TRBD1 or TRBD2 for D (5 bases each). With 2 bases removed from V and 0 bases from J, the gap between germline ends came to 10 bases. CDR3 length: 16 amino acids. The germline CDR1 and CDR2 sequences are SGHNT and YENEEA. CDR3 in amino acids: CASSLNGAANTGELFF. The CDR3 DNA is TGTGCCAGCAGCTTAAACGGGGCCGCGAACACCGGGGAGCTGTTTTTT. The variable domain in full, completed from reference TRBV11-3 and TRBJ2-2, reads EAGVVQSPRYKIIEKKQPVAFWCNPISGHNTLYWYLQNLGQGPELLIRYENEEAVDDSQLPKDRFSAERLKGVDSTLKIQPAELGDSAVYLCASSLNGAANTGELFFGEGSRLTVL.

In its sample, this clonotype was seen many times. J is TRBJ1-2 and V is TRBV12-3 or TRBV12-4, with D unclear. This CDR3 has 15 amino acids. The V and J ends lost 1 base and 3 bases respectively, with 12 bases between them. The DNA for the CDR3 is TGTGCCAGCAGTTTAGGCGAGGGCATGGACTATGGCTACACCTTC. Its protein product is CASSLGEGMDYGYTF.

The chain is built from TRBV28 and TRBJ2-1; D gene ambiguous. Trimming shortened V by 6 bases and J by 7 bases, and 10 bases separated the two germline ends. The germline CDR1 and CDR2 sequences are MDHEN and SYDVKM. The CDR3 runs to 12 residues. The CDR3 DNA follows: TGTGCCAGCAGCTCGAATAGTAATGAGCAGTTCTTC. The encoded protein is CASSSNSNEQFF.

This clonotype was counted at least ten times. The V call is TRBV7-2, the J call TRBJ2-1; 16 nucleotides align to TRBD2. Germline lookup yields CDR1 SGHTA and CDR2 FQGNSA. This CDR3 has 18 residues. With 0 bases clipped from V and 10 bases from J, the junction kept 9 bases outside the gene matches. The CDR3 loop reads CASSLAPGLAGGPREQFF. The CDR3 DNA reads as TGTGCCAGCAGCTTAGCTCCGGGACTAGCGGGAGGGCCACGGGAGCAGTTCTTC.

This clonotype was seen ten or more times. The chain combines TRBV27 with TRBJ2-7, with D maybe TRBD2 (5 bases). The CDR3 has 15 residues. Germline values: CDR1 MNHEY, CDR2 SMNVEV (reference sequence). The germline V and J ends were trimmed by 6 bases and 3 bases, with 18 bases remaining between them. DNA of the CDR3: TGTGCCAGCAGCTTAACCTCAGCGGTAGTCTACGAGCAGTACTTC. This gives the protein CASSLTSAVVYEQYF.

This clonotype was counted many times. The chain uses TRBV6-1 and TRBJ2-1, with TRBD1 identical over 8 bases. Trimming at V came to 0 bases and at J to 7 bases, leaving 5 bases not matched to a gene. Germline V CDR1 and CDR2: MNHNS, SASEGT. The CDR3 is made up of 15 amino acids. The CDR3 DNA reads as TGTGCCAGCAGTGAAGCAGGACAGGGTTGGAATGAGCAGTTCTTC. Protein sequence: CASSEAGQGWNEQFF.

This clonotype was seen repeatedly, ten times or more. The CDR3 spells CASSLRVLADPSTDTQYF. DNA for the CDR3: TGTGCCAGCAGCTTAAGGGTGCTTGCCGACCCTAGCACAGATACGCAGTATTTT. The V gene is TRBV7-2, the J gene TRBJ2-3; D gene uncertain. Germline CDR1 reads SGHTA; CDR2 reads FQGNSA. The CDR3 consists of 18 residues. Trimming left V 2 bases short and J 0 bases short, with 18 bases between.

This clonotype was recorded many times. The rearrangement links TRBV28 to TRBJ1-1; 7 bases match TRBD1. The junction had 8 bases not matched to a gene; V was cut back by 3 bases and J by 7 bases. Germline lookup yields CDR1 MDHEN and CDR2 SYDVKM. This CDR3 spans 14 amino acids. The CDR3 nucleotides read TGTGCCAGCAGTTTTACTAGTTACAGGGGTGAAGCTTTCTTT. It translates to CASSFTSYRGEAFF.

In its sample, this clonotype was seen a few times. The gene calls are TRBV12-3 or TRBV12-4 and TRBJ1-5; perhaps TRBD1 as D (5 bases). V was cut by 1 base and J by 2 bases, with 9 bases left in between. The CDR3 covers 15 residues. The CDR3 loop reads CASSLGGSGNQPQHF. Here the CDR3 DNA reads TGTGCCAGCAGTTTAGGGGGCTCGGGCAATCAGCCCCAGCATTTT.

The chain employs TRBV10-3 and TRBJ1-6; possible D gene TRBD1, 6 bases. Germline V gives CDR1 ENHRY, CDR2 SYGVKD. This CDR3 region has 13 residues. V lost 8 bases and J 9 bases, leaving 14 bases between the germline ends. The CDR3 sequence: CAIGYRESSPLHF. CDR3 nucleotides: TGTGCCATCGGCTACAGGGAGTCTTCACCCCTCCACTTT.

V and J are TRBV19 and TRBJ1-1; 11 bases map to TRBD1. Germline CDR1 is LNHDA and CDR2 is SQIVND (reference sequence). With V trimmed by 5 bases and J by 2 bases, 4 bases remained unmatched. The length of the CDR3 is 15 residues. The CDR3 DNA sequence: TGTGCCAGTAGTGGGACAGGGGGGGTTAACACTGAAGCTTTCTTT. It encodes CASSGTGGVNTEAFF.